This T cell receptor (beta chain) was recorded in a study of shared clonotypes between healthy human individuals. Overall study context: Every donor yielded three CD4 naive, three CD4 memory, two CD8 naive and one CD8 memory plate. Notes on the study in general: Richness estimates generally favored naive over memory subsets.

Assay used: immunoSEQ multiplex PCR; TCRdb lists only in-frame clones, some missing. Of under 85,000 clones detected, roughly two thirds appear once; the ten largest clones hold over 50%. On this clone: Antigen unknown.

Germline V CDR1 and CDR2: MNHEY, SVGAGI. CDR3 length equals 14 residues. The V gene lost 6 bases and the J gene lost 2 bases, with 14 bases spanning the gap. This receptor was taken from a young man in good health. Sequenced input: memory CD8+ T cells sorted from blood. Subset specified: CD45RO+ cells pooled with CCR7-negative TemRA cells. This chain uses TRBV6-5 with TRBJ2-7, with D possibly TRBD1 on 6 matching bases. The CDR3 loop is CASSPTGQAYEQYF. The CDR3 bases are TGTGCCAGCAGCCCCACGGGACAAGCCTACGAGCAGTACTTC.